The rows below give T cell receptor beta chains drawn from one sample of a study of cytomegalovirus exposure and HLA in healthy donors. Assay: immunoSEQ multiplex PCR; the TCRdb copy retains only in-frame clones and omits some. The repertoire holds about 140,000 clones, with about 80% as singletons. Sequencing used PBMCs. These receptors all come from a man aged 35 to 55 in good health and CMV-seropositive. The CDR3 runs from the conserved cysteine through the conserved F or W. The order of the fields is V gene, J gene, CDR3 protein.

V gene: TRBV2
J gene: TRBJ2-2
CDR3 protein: CASSEEGGKFTGELFF

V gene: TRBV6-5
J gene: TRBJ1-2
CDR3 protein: CACGGNNYGYTF

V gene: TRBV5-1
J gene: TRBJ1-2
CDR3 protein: CASSILGADGYTF

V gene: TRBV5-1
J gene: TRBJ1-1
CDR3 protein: CTSSPGHGNTEAFF

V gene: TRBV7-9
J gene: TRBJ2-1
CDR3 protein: CASSYLGRAGIWNEQFF

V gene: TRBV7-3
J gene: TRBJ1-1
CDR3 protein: CASSLGQGRRTEAFF

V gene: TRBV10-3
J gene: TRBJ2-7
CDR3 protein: CAISEGSGRMTSYEQYF

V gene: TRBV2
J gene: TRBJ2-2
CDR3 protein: CARTKGGDTGELFF

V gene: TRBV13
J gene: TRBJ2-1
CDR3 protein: CASSLSSGEQFF

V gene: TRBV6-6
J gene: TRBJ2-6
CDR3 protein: CATVGTGLSGANVLTF

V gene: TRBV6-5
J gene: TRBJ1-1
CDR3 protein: CASSLRGGNTEAFF

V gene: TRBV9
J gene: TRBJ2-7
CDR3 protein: CASSVAGYAYEQYF

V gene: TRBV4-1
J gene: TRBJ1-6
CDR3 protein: CASNDREYNSPLHF

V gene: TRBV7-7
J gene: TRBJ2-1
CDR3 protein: CASSLGTGNEQFF

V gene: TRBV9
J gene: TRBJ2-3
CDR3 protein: CASSVASTASDTQYF

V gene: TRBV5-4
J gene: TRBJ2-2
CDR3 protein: CASSSGTGNTGELFF

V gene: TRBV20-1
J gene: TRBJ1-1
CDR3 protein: CSAIDRFEAFF

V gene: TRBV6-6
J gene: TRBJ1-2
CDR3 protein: CASIPLANYGYTF

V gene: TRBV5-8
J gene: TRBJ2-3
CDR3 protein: CASSPPNSFGDTQYF

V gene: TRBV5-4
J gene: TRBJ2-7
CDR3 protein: CASSLGLAGREQYF

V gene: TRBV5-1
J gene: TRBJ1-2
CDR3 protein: CASSLARRGIYGYTF

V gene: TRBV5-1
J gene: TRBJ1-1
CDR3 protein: CASGWDRFTEAFF

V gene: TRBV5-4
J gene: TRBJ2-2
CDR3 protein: CASSLGGPTRNTGELFF

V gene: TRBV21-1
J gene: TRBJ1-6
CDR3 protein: CASSKGTDRVTPVGYSPLHF

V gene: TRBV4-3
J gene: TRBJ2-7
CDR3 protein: CASSQEFASGGIYEQYF

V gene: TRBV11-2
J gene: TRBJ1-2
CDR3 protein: CASSTERRDKTNYGYTF

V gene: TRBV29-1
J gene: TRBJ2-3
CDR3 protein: CSVATGGVDTQYF

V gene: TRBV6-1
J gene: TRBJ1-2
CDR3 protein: CASRRTGTDYGYTF

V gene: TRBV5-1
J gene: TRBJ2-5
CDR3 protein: CASSLAQIQETQYF

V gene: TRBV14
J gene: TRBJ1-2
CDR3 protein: CASSQEQARLYGYTF

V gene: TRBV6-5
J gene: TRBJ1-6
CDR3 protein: CASSKGLLYNSPLHF

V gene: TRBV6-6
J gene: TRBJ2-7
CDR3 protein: CASSNRRGYEQYF

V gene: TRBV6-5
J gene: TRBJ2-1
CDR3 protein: CASSRTSADNEQFF

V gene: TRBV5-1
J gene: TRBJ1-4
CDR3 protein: CASSFQGASNEKLFF

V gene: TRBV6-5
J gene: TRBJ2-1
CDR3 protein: CASSYGTSYNEQFF